This passage covers 19 T cell receptor beta chains from one sample sequenced in a study of beta chain features in type 1 diabetes. Regarding the study as a whole: Shorter TCRB CDR3s, moderately but significantly so, marked every one of the four CD4+ subsets in Type 1 diabetes patients.

These TCRs' antigens remain unknown. What was sequenced were expressed TCRB transcripts, since all of the isolated RNA had been reverse transcribed. The protocol was immunoSEQ multiplex PCR, while the TCRdb copy is restricted to in-frame clones and leaves out a portion. The table records about 650,000 clones, roughly 12% of them present only once. What was sequenced was naive CD4+ T cells from blood. These receptor sequences come from a young man with type 1 diabetes.

The sample holds a few counts of this clone. Other DNA sequences from this sample encode an identical CDR3 as well. The chain links TRBV5-1 to TRBJ2-2; D gene uncertain. The germline V and J ends were trimmed by 0 bases and 5 bases, with 5 bases remaining between them. CDR1 is SGHRS and CDR2 is YFSETQ in the germline V gene. The CDR3 extends over 13 amino acids. The CDR3 reads CASSLEGTGELFF. CDR3 nucleotides: TGCGCCAGCAGCTTGGAAGGGACCGGGGAGCTGTTTTTT.

This clone was counted only a few times. J is TRBJ2-2 and V is TRBV29-1, with D maybe TRBD1 (6 bases). The CDR3 spans 17 residues. Trimming stripped 4 bases from V and 3 bases from J, with 21 bases between. Germline V CDR1 and CDR2: SQVTM, ANQGSEA. The CDR3 protein is CSVVSWVGSGDTGELFF. CDR3 DNA: TGCAGCGTTGTTAGTTGGGTTGGGTCAGGGGACACCGGGGAGCTGTTTTTT.

This sequence joins TRBV29-1 and TRBJ2-5; TRBD2 agrees at 7 bases. Looked up from germline, CDR1 is SQVTM and CDR2 is ANQGSEA. CDR3 length: 13 amino acids. The V segment lost 6 bases and the J segment 5 bases; nucleotides outside the gene matches: 9. The CDR3 loop reads CSVRRGTGETQYF. The CDR3, as DNA: TGCAGCGTGCGGCGGGGGACTGGGGAGACCCAGTACTTC. The entire variable domain, with the rest obtained from reference TRBV29-1 and TRBJ2-5, is as follows: SAVISQKPSRDICQRGTSLTIQCQVDSQVTMMFWYRQQPGQSLTLIATANQGSEATYESGFVIDKFPISRPNLTFSTLTVSNMSPEDSSIYLCSVRRGTGETQYFGPGTRLLVL.

V is TRBV29-1 and J is TRBJ2-2, with D possibly called TRBD1 or TRBD2 (5 bases each). The V and J ends lost 1 base and 3 bases respectively, with 21 bases between them. This CDR3 is 18 amino acids long. Germline CDR1 is SQVTM and CDR2 is ANQGSEA. Here the CDR3 DNA reads TGCAGCGTTGAAGGAAAGTGGGGGATGGGGGTTTACACCGGGGAGCTGTTTTTT. Encoded protein: CSVEGKWGMGVYTGELFF.

The chain couples TRBV2 to TRBJ2-7, with D perhaps matching TRBD2 (6 bases). Trimming pared 2 bases from V and 2 bases from J, leaving 10 bases between. Germline CDR1 reads SNHLY; CDR2 reads FYNNEI. This CDR3 has 14 residues. Written as DNA, the CDR3 is TGTGCCAGCAGTGAATCGGGCGGGGCCTACGAGCAGTACTTC. Translated, it gives CASSESGGAYEQYF.

This chain joins TRBV29-1 and TRBJ1-2; no firm D call. The germline CDR1 and CDR2 sequences are SQVTM and ANQGSEA. The CDR3 spans 12 residues. Trimming took off 0 bases at V and 4 bases at J, with 6 bases between the two ends. CDR3 coding DNA: TGCAGCGTTGAAGAGAACGGCTATGGCTACACCTTC. Its translation: CSVEENGYGYTF.

A few counts support this clone. This chain links TRBV19 with TRBJ2-3; 10 bases align to TRBD1. The ends lost 9 bases at V and 6 bases at J; junction bases unmatched: 9. The CDR3 extends over 14 amino acids. The germline gives CDR1 LNHDA, CDR2 SQIVND (reference sequence). CDR3 residues: CASDPGQGSDTQYF. The CDR3 nucleotides read TGTGCCAGCGACCCGGGACAGGGGTCCGATACGCAGTATTTT.

The rearrangement uses TRBV6-5 and TRBJ1-5; TRBD1 might be the D (5 bases). Trimming stripped 5 bases from V and 4 bases from J, with 12 bases between. The CDR3 is 14 residues long. The germline CDR1 and CDR2 sequences are MNHEY and SVGAGI. As DNA, the CDR3 is TGTGCCAGCAGTCCAAGGGACGGTAATCAGCCCCAGCATTTT. Amino acids: CASSPRDGNQPQHF.

This rearrangement joins TRBV29-1 to TRBJ1-5, with D unclear. Trimming pared 6 bases from V and 1 base from J, leaving 10 bases between. The CDR3 is 13 amino acids. In germline, CDR1 is SQVTM, CDR2 ANQGSEA. The CDR3 sequence is CSVGPSSNQPQHF. The CDR3 DNA reads as TGCAGCGTCGGGCCGTCGAGCAATCAGCCCCAGCATTTT.

This clone was picked up a small number of times. The V call is TRBV10-3, the J call TRBJ1-2; D call uncertain. V shed 2 bases and J shed 4 bases, with 8 bases lying between them. In germline, CDR1 is ENHRY, CDR2 SYGVKD. The CDR3 spans 13 residues. The CDR3 DNA reads TGTGCCATCAGTGAGCAGGAATTCTATGGCTACACCTTC. It codes for CAISEQEFYGYTF.

In its sample, this clone was seen a few times. This sample includes further DNA sequences coding for the same CDR3. This chain joins TRBV7-2 and TRBJ2-5; TRBD1 matches 8 bases. Germline loops: CDR1 SGHTA, CDR2 FQGNSA. The CDR3 has 13 residues. J gave up 5 bases and V 5 bases, and 4 bases lay outside the gene matches. Here the CDR3 reads CASSPGGAETQYF. The CDR3 DNA sequence: TGTGCCAGCAGCCCAGGGGGCGCCGAGACCCAGTACTTC. Filled out from reference TRBV7-2 and TRBJ2-5, the complete variable domain reads GAGVSQSPSNKVTEKGKDVELRCDPISGHTALYWYRQSLGQGLEFLIYFQGNSAPDKSGLPSDRFSAERTGGSVSTLTIQRTQQEDSAVYLCASSPGGAETQYFGPGTRLLVL.

This clone was counted between two and nine times. The chain employs TRBV4-3 and TRBJ2-3; 7 bases match TRBD2. Germline V CDR1 and CDR2: LGHNA, YSLEER. CDR3 size: 15 residues. Trimming at V came to 2 bases and at J to 3 bases, leaving 5 bases not matched to a gene. The CDR3 loop is CASSQMSGATDTQYF. CDR3 sequence (DNA): TGCGCCAGCAGCCAAATGAGCGGGGCAACAGATACGCAGTATTTT.

The chain uses TRBV7-9 and TRBJ2-2; 13 bases match TRBD2. Germline V gene lookup returns CDR1 SEHNR and CDR2 FQNEAQ (reference sequence). The ends lost 11 bases at V and 5 bases at J; junction bases unmatched: 8. This CDR3 region has 15 residues. CDR3 coding DNA: TGTGCCCCCACCGGACTAGCGGGGGATACCGGGGAGCTGTTTTTT. It specifies CAPTGLAGDTGELFF.

The V gene is TRBV27, the J gene TRBJ2-2; TRBD2 agrees at 8 bases. This CDR3 region has 15 residues. Trimming removed 6 bases from V and 4 bases from J; junction bases left unmatched: 7. The germline CDR1 and CDR2 sequences are MNHEY and SMNVEV (reference sequence). The CDR3 DNA follows: TGTGCCAGCAGCCCCGGGAGGGTTCGCACCGGGGAGCTGTTTTTT. Its protein product is CASSPGRVRTGELFF.

This clone turned up a few times. This sample also contains other DNA sequences that code for the same CDR3. The rearrangement joins TRBV11-3 to TRBJ1-1; D remains ambiguous. Germline-derived CDR1 and CDR2 are SGHNT and YENEEA. V lost 3 bases, J lost 2 bases, and 7 bases lay in between. The CDR3 consists of 13 residues. As DNA, the CDR3 is TGTGCCAGCAGCTTTAATAGAAACACTGAAGCTTTCTTT. Encoded protein: CASSFNRNTEAFF.

This clone has a handful of counts. The rearrangement joins TRBV7-2 to TRBJ2-5; 10 bases fit TRBD2. Per germline, CDR1 SGHTA and CDR2 FQGNSA. CDR3 length: 17 residues. The V and J ends lost 3 bases and 5 bases, in that order; junction bases with no gene match: 12. The CDR3 protein is CASSFKLTSGVVETQYF. The CDR3 DNA follows: TGTGCCAGCAGCTTCAAACTTACTAGCGGGGTAGTGGAGACCCAGTACTTC.

This clone was counted a few times. The V and J genes are TRBV7-9 and TRBJ1-6; possibly TRBD1 for D (6 bases). Germline V gene lookup returns CDR1 SEHNR and CDR2 FQNEAQ (reference sequence). CDR3 size: 15 residues. Trimming pared 9 bases from V and 7 bases from J, leaving 19 bases between. CDR3 amino acids: CASGGRSFGNSPLHF. CDR3 sequence (DNA): TGTGCCAGTGGGGGCCGGTCGTTCGGAAATTCACCCCTCCACTTT.

This clone was detected a few times. The chain uses TRBV18 and TRBJ2-5, with 8 bases lining up with TRBD1. CDR1 KGHSH and CDR2 LQKENI come from the germline V gene. The trim removed 5 bases at V and 5 bases at J, leaving 4 bases unmatched. CDR3 length equals 13 residues. DNA of the CDR3: TGTGCCAGCTCATCGGACAGGGCTGAGACCCAGTACTTC. Protein: CASSSDRAETQYF.

The chain has TRBV29-1 and TRBJ2-5; 9 bases are a match to TRBD1. The better agreement between TRBJ2-7 and the DNA end casts doubt on the J call. Germline V lookup: CDR1 SQVTM, CDR2 ANQGSEA. This CDR3 comprises 13 residues. The CDR3, as DNA: TGCAGCGTTAAAGGACAGGGGCCCTACGAGCAGTACTTC. Protein product: CSVKGQGPYEQYF.